The 2 T cell receptor beta chains below come from one sample, sequenced in a study of T cells after somatic rescue of genetic block. Profiled with immunoSEQ multiplex PCR; TCRdb holds only in-frame clones, not every one. The table has approximately 14,000 clones, around 70% seen once; the top ten hold about 25%. Sequenced material: peripheral blood mononuclear cells (PBMCs). These receptors were taken from a man between 18 and 29 years old.

The chain is built from TRBV7-3 and TRBJ1-2, with 8 bases fitting TRBD1. After removal of 6 bases from V and 4 bases from J, the junction contained 4 bases not matched to a gene. The CDR3 contains 13 residues. CDR1 is SGHTA and CDR2 is FQGTGA in the germline V gene. The CDR3 loop reads CASSPDRGYGYTF. Here the CDR3 DNA reads TGTGCCAGCAGTCCCGACAGGGGCTATGGCTACACCTTC. Together with reference TRBV7-3 and TRBJ1-2, the CDR3 gives the full variable domain: GAGVSQTPSNKVTEKGKYVELRCDPISGHTALYWYRQSLGQGPEFLIYFQGTGAADDSGLPNDRFFAVRPEGSVSTLKIQRTERGDSAVYLCASSPDRGYGYTFGSGTRLTVV.

The CDR3 loop is CAIRGTGEDTQYF. CDR3 nucleotides: TGTGCCATCAGGGGGACAGGCGAGGATACGCAGTATTTT. The J gene is TRBJ2-3, the V gene TRBV10-3, with 8 bases lining up with TRBD1. The V and J ends lost 6 bases and 6 bases, in that order; junction bases with no gene match: 5. The germline gives CDR1 ENHRY, CDR2 SYGVKD. The CDR3 extends over 13 amino acids.